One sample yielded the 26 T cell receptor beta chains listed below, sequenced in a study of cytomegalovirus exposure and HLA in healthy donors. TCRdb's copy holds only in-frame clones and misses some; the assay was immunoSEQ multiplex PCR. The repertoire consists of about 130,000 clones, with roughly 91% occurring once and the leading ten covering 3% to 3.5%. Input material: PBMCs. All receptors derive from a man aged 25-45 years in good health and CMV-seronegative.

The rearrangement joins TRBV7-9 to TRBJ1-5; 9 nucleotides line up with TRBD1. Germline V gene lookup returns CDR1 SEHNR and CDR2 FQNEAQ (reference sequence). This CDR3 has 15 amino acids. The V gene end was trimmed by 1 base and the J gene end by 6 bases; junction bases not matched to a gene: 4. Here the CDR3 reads CASSLGTGGPQPQHF. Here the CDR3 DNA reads TGTGCCAGCAGCTTAGGCACAGGGGGCCCTCAGCCCCAGCATTTT.

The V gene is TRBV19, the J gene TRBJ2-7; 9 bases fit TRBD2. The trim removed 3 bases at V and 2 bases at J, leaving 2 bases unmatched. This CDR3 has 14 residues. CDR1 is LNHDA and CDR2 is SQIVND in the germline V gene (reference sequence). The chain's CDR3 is CASSMPSGAYEQYF. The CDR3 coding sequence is TGTGCCAGTAGTATGCCTAGCGGGGCCTACGAGCAGTACTTC.

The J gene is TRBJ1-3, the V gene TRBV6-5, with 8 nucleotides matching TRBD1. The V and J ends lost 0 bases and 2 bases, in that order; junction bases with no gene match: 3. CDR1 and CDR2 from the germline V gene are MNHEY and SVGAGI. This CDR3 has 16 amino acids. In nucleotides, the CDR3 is TGTGCCAGCAGTTACTCCCGGACAGGGACTGGAAACACCATATATTTT. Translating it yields CASSYSRTGTGNTIYF.

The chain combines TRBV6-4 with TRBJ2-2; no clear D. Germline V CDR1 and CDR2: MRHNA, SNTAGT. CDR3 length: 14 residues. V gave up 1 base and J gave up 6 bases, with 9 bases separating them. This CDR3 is CASSDFTSPGELFF. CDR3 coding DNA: TGTGCCAGCAGTGACTTTACTTCCCCCGGGGAGCTGTTTTTT.

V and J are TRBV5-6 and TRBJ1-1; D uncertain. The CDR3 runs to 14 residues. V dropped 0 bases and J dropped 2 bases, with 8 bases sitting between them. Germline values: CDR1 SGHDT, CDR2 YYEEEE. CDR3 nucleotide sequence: TGTGCCAGCAGCTTGGGGCGACTCAACACTGAAGCTTTCTTT. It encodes CASSLGRLNTEAFF.

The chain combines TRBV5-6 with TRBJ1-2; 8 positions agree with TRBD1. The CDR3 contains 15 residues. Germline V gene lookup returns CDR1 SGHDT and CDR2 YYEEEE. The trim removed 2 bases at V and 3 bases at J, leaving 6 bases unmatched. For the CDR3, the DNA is TGTGCCAGCAGCTTCCCGGACAGGGAGTACTATGGCTACACCTTC. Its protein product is CASSFPDREYYGYTF. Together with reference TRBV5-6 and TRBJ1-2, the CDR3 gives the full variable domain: DAGVTQSPTHLIKTRGQQVTLRCSPKSGHDTVSWYQQALGQGPQFIFQYYEEEERQRGNFPDRFSGHQFPNYSSELNVNALLLGDSALYLCASSFPDREYYGYTFGSGTRLTVV.

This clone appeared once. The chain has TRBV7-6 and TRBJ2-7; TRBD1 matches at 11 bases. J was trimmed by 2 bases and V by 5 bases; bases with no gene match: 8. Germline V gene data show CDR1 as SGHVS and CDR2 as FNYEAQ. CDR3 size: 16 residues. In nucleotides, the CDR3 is TGTGCCAGCAGCGAAAGCCCGGGACAGGGGGCCTACGAGCAGTACTTC. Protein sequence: CASSESPGQGAYEQYF.

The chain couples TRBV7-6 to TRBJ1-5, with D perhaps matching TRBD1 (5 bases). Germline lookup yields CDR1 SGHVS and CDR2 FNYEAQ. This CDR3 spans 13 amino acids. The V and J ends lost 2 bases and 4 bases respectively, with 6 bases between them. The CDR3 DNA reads TGTGCCAGCAGCTTAACAGGAAATCAGCCCCAGCATTTT. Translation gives CASSLTGNQPQHF.

In nucleotides, the CDR3 is TGTGCCAGTAGTCATACCGGGACAGGGGTTAATCAGCCCCAGCATTTT. As protein: CASSHTGTGVNQPQHF. The chain combines TRBV19 with TRBJ1-5, with 10 bases that match TRBD1. This CDR3 comprises 16 residues. Germline V gives CDR1 LNHDA, CDR2 SQIVND (reference sequence). Trimming removed 5 bases from V and 4 bases from J; junction bases left unmatched: 8.

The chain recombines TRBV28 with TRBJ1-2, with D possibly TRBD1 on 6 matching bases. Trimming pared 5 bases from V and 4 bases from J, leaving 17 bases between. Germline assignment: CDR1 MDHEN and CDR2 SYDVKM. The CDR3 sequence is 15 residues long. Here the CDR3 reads CASSPATGSRYGYTF. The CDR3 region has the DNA TGTGCCAGCAGTCCCGCTACAGGGTCCCGCTATGGCTACACCTTC.

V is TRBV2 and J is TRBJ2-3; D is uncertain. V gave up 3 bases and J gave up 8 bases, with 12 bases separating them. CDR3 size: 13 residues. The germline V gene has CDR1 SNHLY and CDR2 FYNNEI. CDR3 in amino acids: CASSENPRGTQYF. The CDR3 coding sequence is TGTGCCAGCAGTGAGAATCCCCGCGGTACGCAGTATTTT.

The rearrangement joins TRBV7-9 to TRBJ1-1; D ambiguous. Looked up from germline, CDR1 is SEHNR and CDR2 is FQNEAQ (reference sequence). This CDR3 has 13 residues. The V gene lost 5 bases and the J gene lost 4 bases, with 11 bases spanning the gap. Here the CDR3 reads CASSPLAGTEAFF. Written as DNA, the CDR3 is TGTGCCAGCAGCCCGCTGGCGGGCACTGAAGCTTTCTTT.

The CDR3 reads CASTQSGGLHNEQFF. CDR3 nucleotides: TGTGCCAGCACCCAGAGCGGGGGGCTTCACAATGAGCAGTTCTTC. The chain combines TRBV7-2 with TRBJ2-1; 9 nucleotides align to TRBD2. V shed 7 bases and J 5 bases; nucleotides not matched to a gene: 9. Germline CDR1 and CDR2: SGHTA and FQGNSA. The length of the CDR3 is 15 residues.

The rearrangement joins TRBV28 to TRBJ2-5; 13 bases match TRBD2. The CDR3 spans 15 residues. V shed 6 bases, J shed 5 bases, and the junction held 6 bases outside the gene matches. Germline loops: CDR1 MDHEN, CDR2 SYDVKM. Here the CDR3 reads CASSRTSGGQETQYF. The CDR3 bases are TGTGCCAGCAGCCGGACTAGCGGGGGCCAGGAGACCCAGTACTTC.

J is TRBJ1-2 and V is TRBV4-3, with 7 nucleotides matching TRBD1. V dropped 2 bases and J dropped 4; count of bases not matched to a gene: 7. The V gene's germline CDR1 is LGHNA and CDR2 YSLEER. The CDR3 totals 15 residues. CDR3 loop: CASSQFDRESYGYTF. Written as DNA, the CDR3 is TGCGCCAGCAGCCAATTCGACAGGGAGTCCTATGGCTACACCTTC.

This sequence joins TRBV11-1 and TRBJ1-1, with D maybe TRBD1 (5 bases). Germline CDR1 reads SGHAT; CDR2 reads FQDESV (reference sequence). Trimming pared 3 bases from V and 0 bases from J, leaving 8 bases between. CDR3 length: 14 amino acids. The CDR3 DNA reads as TGTGCCAGCAGCTTGGACATCATGAACACTGAAGCTTTCTTT. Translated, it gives CASSLDIMNTEAFF.

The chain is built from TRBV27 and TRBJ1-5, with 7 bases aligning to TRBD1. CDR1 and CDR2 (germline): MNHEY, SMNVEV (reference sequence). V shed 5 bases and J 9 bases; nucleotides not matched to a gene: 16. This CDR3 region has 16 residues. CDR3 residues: CASSDLDRDPRGPQHF. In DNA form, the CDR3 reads TGTGCCAGCAGTGACCTAGACAGGGACCCAAGAGGGCCCCAGCATTTT.

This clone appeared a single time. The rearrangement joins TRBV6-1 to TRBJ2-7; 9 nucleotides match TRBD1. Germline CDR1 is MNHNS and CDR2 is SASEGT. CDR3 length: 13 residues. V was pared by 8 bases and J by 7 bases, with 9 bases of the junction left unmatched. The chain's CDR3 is CASVGDRDSEQYF. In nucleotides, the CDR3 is TGTGCCAGCGTAGGGGACAGGGATTCTGAGCAGTACTTC.

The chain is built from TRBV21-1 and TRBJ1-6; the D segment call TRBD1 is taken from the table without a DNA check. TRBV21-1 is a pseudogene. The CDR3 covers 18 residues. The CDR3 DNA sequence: TGTGCCAGCAGCGGCCGGGGGAGGAGGGGGCCTAGGGATTCACCCCTCCACTTT. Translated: CASSGRGRRGPRDSPLHF.

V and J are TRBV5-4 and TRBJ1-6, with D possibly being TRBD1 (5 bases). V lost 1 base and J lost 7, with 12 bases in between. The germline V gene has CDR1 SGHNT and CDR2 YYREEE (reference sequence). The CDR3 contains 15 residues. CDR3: CASSLKGFGNSPLHF. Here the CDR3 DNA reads TGTGCCAGCAGCTTGAAGGGGTTCGGGAATTCACCCCTCCACTTT.

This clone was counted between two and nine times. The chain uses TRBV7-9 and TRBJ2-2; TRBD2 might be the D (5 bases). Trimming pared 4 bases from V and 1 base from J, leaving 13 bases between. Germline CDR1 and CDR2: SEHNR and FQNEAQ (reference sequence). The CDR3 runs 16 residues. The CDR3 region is CASSSRGSQNTGELFF. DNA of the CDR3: TGTGCCAGCAGCTCTCGGGGTTCTCAGAACACCGGGGAGCTGTTTTTT.

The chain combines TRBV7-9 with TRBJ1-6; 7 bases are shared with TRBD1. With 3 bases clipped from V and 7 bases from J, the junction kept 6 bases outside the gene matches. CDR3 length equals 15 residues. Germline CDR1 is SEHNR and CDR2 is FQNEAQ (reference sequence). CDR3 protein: CASSFDKTGNSPLHF. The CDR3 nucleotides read TGTGCCAGCAGCTTTGATAAGACAGGGAATTCACCCCTCCACTTT. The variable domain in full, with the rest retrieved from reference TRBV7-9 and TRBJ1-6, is DTGVSQNPRHKITKRGQNVTFRCDPISEHNRLYWYRQTLGQGPEFLTYFQNEAQLEKSRLLSDRFSAERPKGSFSTLEIQRTEQGDSAMYLCASSFDKTGNSPLHFGNGTRLTVT.

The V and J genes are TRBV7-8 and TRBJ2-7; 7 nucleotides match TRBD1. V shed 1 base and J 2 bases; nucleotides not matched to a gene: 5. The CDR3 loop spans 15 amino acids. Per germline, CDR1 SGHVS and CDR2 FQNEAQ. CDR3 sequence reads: CASSLEGTAPYEQYF. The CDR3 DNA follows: TGTGCCAGCAGCTTAGAGGGGACAGCCCCCTACGAGCAGTACTTC.

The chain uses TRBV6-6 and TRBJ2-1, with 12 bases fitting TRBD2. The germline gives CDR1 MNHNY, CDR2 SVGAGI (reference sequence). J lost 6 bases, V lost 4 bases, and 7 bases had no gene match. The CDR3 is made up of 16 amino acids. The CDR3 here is CASSFAGTSGFNEQFF. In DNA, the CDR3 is TGTGCCAGCAGTTTCGCCGGGACTAGCGGGTTCAATGAGCAGTTCTTC.

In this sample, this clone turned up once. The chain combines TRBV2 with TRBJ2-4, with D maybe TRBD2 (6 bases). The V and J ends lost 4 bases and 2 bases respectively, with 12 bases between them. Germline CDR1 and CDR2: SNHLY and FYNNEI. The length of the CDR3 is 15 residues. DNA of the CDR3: TGTGCCAGCAGTGGGGGGGTCAACACCAAAAACATTCAGTACTTC. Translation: CASSGGVNTKNIQYF.

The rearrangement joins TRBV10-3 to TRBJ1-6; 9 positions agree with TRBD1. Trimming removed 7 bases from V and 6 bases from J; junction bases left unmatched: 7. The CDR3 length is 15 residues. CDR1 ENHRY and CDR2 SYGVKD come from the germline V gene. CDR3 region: CAIKTQGAGNSPLHF. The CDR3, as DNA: TGTGCCATCAAGACACAGGGGGCAGGTAATTCACCCCTCCACTTT.